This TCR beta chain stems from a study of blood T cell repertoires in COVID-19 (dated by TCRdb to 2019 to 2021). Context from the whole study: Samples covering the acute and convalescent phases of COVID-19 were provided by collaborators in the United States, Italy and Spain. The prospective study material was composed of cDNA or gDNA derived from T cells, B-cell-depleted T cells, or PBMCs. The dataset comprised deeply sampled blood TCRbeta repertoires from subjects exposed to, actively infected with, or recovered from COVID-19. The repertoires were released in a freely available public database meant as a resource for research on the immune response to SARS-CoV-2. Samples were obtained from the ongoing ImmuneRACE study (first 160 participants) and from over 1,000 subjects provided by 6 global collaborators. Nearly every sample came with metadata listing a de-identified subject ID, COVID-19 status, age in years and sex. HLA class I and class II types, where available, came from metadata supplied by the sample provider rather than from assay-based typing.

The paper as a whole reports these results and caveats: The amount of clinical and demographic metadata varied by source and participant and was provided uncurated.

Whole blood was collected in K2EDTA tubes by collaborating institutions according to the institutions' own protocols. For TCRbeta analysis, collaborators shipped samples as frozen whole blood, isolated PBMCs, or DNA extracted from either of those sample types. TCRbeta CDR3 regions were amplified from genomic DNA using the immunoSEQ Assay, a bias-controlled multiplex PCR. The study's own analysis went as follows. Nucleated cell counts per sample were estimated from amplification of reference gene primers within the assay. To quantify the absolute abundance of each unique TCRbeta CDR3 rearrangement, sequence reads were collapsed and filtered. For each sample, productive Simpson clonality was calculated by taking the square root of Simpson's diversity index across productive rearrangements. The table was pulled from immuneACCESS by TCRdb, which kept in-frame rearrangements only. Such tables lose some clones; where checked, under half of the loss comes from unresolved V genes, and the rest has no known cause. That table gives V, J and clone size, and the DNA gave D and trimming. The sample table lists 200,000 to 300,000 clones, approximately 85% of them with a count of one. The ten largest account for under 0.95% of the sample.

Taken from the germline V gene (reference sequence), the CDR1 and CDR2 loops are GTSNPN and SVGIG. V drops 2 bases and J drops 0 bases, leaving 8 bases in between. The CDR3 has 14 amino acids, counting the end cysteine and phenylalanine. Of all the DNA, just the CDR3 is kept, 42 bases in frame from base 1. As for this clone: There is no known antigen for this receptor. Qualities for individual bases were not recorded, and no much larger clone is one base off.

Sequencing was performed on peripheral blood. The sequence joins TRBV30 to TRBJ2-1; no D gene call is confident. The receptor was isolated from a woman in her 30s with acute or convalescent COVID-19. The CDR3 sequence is CAWSLPSSYNEQFF. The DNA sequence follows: TGTGCCTGGAGTCTACCGAGCTCCTACAATGAGCAGTTCTTC.